The rows below give T cell receptor beta chains drawn from one sample of a study of graft-versus-host responses after intestinal transplantation. Clones were read by immunoSEQ multiplex PCR, and TCRdb kept only the in-frame ones, dropping some. The data contain 85,000 to 90,000 clones, 80% to 85% of them seen just once; the ten biggest clones take up approximately 18%. Their antigen targets remain unknown. The sequenced sample was unstimulated CD8+ T cells sorted from spleen or lymph node cells, obtained before intestinal transplant. The receptors shown here come from a human donor who received an intestinal transplant. The CDR3 runs from the conserved cysteine through the conserved F or W. Fields, in order: D gene, clone size, V gene, J gene, CDR3 protein, CDR3 DNA. The D gene is left open where the match is weak. Where a row states a size, it is once, few, many or the class of an expanded clone; other rows omit it.

D: .; size: once; V: TRBV6-5; J: TRBJ2-1; CDR3: CASSYSSSNEQFF; DNA: TGTGCCAGCAGTTACTCGAGTAGCAATGAGCAGTTCTTC
D: .; size: .; V: TRBV6-5; J: TRBJ1-2; CDR3: CASSPGTPHGYTF; DNA: TGTGCCAGCAGCCCCGGGACACCCCATGGCTACACCTTC
D: TRBD1; size: .; V: TRBV19; J: TRBJ2-4; CDR3: CASRPGQGFHIQYF; DNA: TGTGCCAGTAGGCCGGGACAGGGATTTCACATTCAGTACTTC
D: .; size: once; V: TRBV6-1; J: TRBJ2-1; CDR3: CASSPYYYYNEQFF; DNA: TGTGCCAGCAGCCCTTACTACTATTACAATGAGCAGTTCTTC
D: .; size: .; V: TRBV6-5; J: TRBJ1-4; CDR3: CASSYGWRVNEKLFF; DNA: TGTGCCAGCAGTTACGGGTGGAGGGTTAATGAAAAACTGTTTTTT
D: TRBD2; size: .; V: TRBV4-2; J: TRBJ2-3; CDR3: CASSYTSGSTDTQYF; DNA: TGTGCCAGCAGCTACACTAGCGGGAGCACAGATACGCAGTATTTT
D: .; size: .; V: TRBV4-2; J: TRBJ2-4; CDR3: CASSSRDGLAKNIQYF; DNA: TGTGCCAGCAGCAGCAGGGACGGACTAGCCAAAAACATTCAGTACTTC
D: TRBD1; size: .; V: TRBV29-1; J: TRBJ2-5; CDR3: CSVEWDSGQETQYF; DNA: TGCAGCGTTGAGTGGGACAGCGGCCAAGAGACCCAGTACTTC
D: TRBD1; size: .; V: TRBV9; J: TRBJ2-3; CDR3: CASSGRQGYSSTDTQYF; DNA: TGTGCCAGCAGCGGGAGACAGGGCTATTCTAGCACAGATACGCAGTATTTT
D: TRBD2; size: once; V: TRBV4-1; J: TRBJ2-7; CDR3: CASSQVVSGGAYEQYF; DNA: TGCGCCAGCAGCCAAGTGGTAAGCGGGGGTGCCTACGAGCAGTACTTC
D: .; size: few; V: TRBV2; J: TRBJ1-2; CDR3: CASTPSGMVAGGYTF; DNA: TGTGCCAGCACACCCTCGGGTATGGTTGCGGGCGGCTACACCTTC
D: .; size: .; V: TRBV2; J: TRBJ2-1; CDR3: CASIASPSSYNEQFF; DNA: TGTGCCAGCATAGCATCCCCGAGCTCCTACAATGAGCAGTTCTTC
D: TRBD1; size: .; V: TRBV5-4; J: TRBJ2-3; CDR3: CASSYGTGKADTQYF; DNA: TGTGCCAGCAGCTATGGGACAGGGAAGGCAGATACGCAGTATTTT
D: .; size: .; V: TRBV4-1; J: TRBJ2-1; CDR3: CASSQEINEQFF; DNA: TGCGCCAGCAGCCAAGAGATCAATGAGCAGTTCTTC
D: .; size: .; V: TRBV9; J: TRBJ2-7; CDR3: CASSPAASSSYEQYF; DNA: TGTGCCAGCAGCCCGGCTGCTTCGAGCTCCTACGAGCAGTACTTC
D: .; size: .; V: TRBV6-6; J: TRBJ1-5; CDR3: CASSYSQGREPQHF; DNA: TGTGCCAGCAGTTACTCACAGGGCAGGGAGCCCCAGCATTTT
D: .; size: .; V: TRBV11-2; J: TRBJ2-5; CDR3: CASSLDGRNLGTQYF; DNA: TGTGCCAGCAGCTTAGATGGCAGGAATTTAGGGACCCAGTACTTC
D: .; size: .; V: TRBV21-1; J: TRBJ2-7; CDR3: CASSKSGGISYEQYF; DNA: TGTGCCAGCAGCAAGTCGGGCGGGATCTCTTACGAGCAGTACTTC
D: TRBD2; size: .; V: TRBV5-6; J: TRBJ2-1; CDR3: CASSLVASGGSYNEQFF; DNA: TGTGCCAGCAGCTTGGTCGCTAGCGGGGGCTCCTACAATGAGCAGTTCTTC
D: TRBD2; size: .; V: TRBV6-5; J: TRBJ2-7; CDR3: CASSLLAGASYEQYF; DNA: TGTGCCAGCAGTTTACTAGCGGGAGCCTCCTACGAGCAGTACTTC
D: .; size: .; V: TRBV6-5; J: TRBJ2-2; CDR3: CASRDPGMTGELFF; DNA: TGTGCCAGCAGGGATCCGGGAATGACCGGGGAGCTGTTTTTT
D: .; size: .; V: TRBV7-2; J: TRBJ1-1; CDR3: CASSCCLGNTEAFF; DNA: TGTGCCAGCAGCTGCTGCCTGGGGAACACTGAAGCTTTCTTT
D: .; size: few; V: TRBV11-2; J: TRBJ2-2; CDR3: CASSRRSGFTGELFF; DNA: TGTGCCAGCAGCCGACGGTCGGGATTCACCGGGGAGCTGTTTTTT
D: .; size: once; V: TRBV10-2; J: TRBJ1-5; CDR3: CASSEENQPQHF; DNA: TGCGCCAGCAGTGAGGAGAATCAGCCCCAGCATTTT
D: .; size: .; V: TRBV10-3; J: TRBJ2-3; CDR3: CAISESADTQYF; DNA: TGTGCCATCAGTGAGTCAGCAGATACGCAGTATTTT
D: TRBD2; size: .; V: TRBV13; J: TRBJ2-3; CDR3: CASSQGGRADTQYF; DNA: TGTGCCAGCAGCCAGGGCGGGAGGGCAGATACGCAGTATTTT
D: .; size: .; V: TRBV19; J: TRBJ2-1; CDR3: CASSSVRRDEQFF; DNA: TGTGCCAGTAGTAGTGTAAGGCGGGATGAGCAGTTCTTC
D: TRBD2; size: .; V: TRBV4-1; J: TRBJ2-5; CDR3: CASSQPAGDETQYF; DNA: TGCGCCAGCAGCCAACCAGCGGGAGACGAGACCCAGTACTTC
D: .; size: .; V: TRBV7-6; J: TRBJ1-2; CDR3: CASSSPVEYGYTF; DNA: TGTGCCAGCAGCTCTCCGGTAGAGTATGGCTACACCTTC
D: .; size: .; V: TRBV1; J: TRBJ2-6; CDR3: CTSRSRCCAQSRANVLTF; DNA: TGCACCAGCAGAAGCCGTTGTTGTGCACAAAGTCGGGCCAACGTCCTGACTTTC
D: .; size: .; V: TRBV7-8; J: TRBJ2-3; CDR3: CASSHLSTDTQYF; DNA: TGTGCCAGCAGTCATTTATCCACAGATACGCAGTATTTT
D: TRBD1; size: once; V: TRBV9; J: TRBJ1-2; CDR3: CASSEGDRERLYYGYTF; DNA: TGTGCCAGCAGCGAGGGAGACAGGGAACGTTTGTACTATGGCTACACCTTC
D: .; size: once; V: TRBV9; J: TRBJ1-1; CDR3: CASSGRGGIYTEAFF; DNA: TGTGCCAGCAGCGGACGAGGAGGGATATACACTGAAGCTTTCTTT
D: .; size: .; V: TRBV12-5; J: TRBJ2-1; CDR3: CASGFSYNPYNEQFF; DNA: TGTGCTAGTGGTTTCTCTTATAACCCCTACAATGAGCAGTTCTTC
D: TRBD2; size: .; V: TRBV11-2; J: TRBJ2-7; CDR3: CASSLGPSGGTYEQYF; DNA: TGTGCCAGCAGCTTGGGTCCTAGCGGGGGGACCTACGAGCAGTACTTC
D: TRBD1; size: once; V: TRBV10-1; J: TRBJ1-1; CDR3: CAGPTGGRNTEAFF; DNA: TGCGCCGGTCCGACAGGGGGCCGGAACACTGAAGCTTTCTTT
D: .; size: .; V: TRBV4-1; J: TRBJ1-1; CDR3: CASSQLVWGISRNTEAFF; DNA: TGCGCCAGCAGCCAATTAGTTTGGGGAATTTCGCGGAACACTGAAGCTTTCTTT
D: .; size: .; V: TRBV30; J: TRBJ1-3; CDR3: CAWSLSSFSGNTIYF; DNA: TGTGCCTGGAGTCTATCCAGTTTTTCAGGAAACACCATATATTTT
D: .; size: .; V: TRBV11-2; J: TRBJ2-1; CDR3: CASSPYQGGNEQFF; DNA: TGTGCCAGCAGCCCATATCAGGGGGGCAATGAGCAGTTCTTC
D: TRBD2; size: .; V: TRBV5-3; J: TRBJ2-5; CDR3: CARSSAILLALPEETQYF; DNA: TGTGCCAGAAGCTCTGCGATCCTACTAGCGCTGCCGGAAGAGACCCAGTACTTC
D: TRBD1; size: .; V: TRBV5-1; J: TRBJ2-7; CDR3: CASSPGQSYEQYF; DNA: TGCGCCAGCAGCCCGGGACAGTCCTACGAGCAGTACTTC
D: .; size: .; V: TRBV7-9; J: TRBJ2-1; CDR3: CASSFFMGDNEQFF; DNA: TGTGCCAGTAGCTTCTTCATGGGGGACAATGAGCAGTTCTTC
D: TRBD2; size: .; V: TRBV2; J: TRBJ2-3; CDR3: CASSDLTSGSTDTQYF; DNA: TGTGCCAGCAGTGATTTGACTAGCGGCTCCACAGATACGCAGTATTTT
D: .; size: .; V: TRBV7-6; J: TRBJ2-2; CDR3: CASEPQISTGELFF; DNA: TGTGCCAGCGAACCCCAGATTAGCACCGGGGAGCTGTTTTTT
D: .; size: .; V: TRBV7-3; J: TRBJ2-7; CDR3: CASSVGQSYEQYF; DNA: TGTGCCAGCAGCGTTGGGCAGTCTTACGAGCAGTACTTC
D: TRBD1; size: .; V: TRBV5-3; J: TRBJ1-1; CDR3: CARSYNRGRNTEAFF; DNA: TGTGCCAGAAGCTACAACAGGGGCCGGAACACTGAAGCTTTCTTT
D: .; size: .; V: TRBV12-2; J: TRBJ2-7; CDR3: CASRLAPSPYKLPSPLLYEQYF; DNA: TGTGCAAGTCGCTTAGCACCATCCCCCTATAAGCTCCCGAGCCCGCTCCTCTACGAGCAGTACTTC
D: .; size: .; V: TRBV28; J: TRBJ2-7; CDR3: CASSLSGRDYEQYF; DNA: TGTGCCAGCAGTTTATCCGGCAGGGATTACGAGCAGTACTTC